The rows below give T cell receptor beta chains drawn from one sample of a study of T cell responses to AZD1222 COVID-19 vaccine. Libraries were prepared by immunoSEQ multiplex PCR; TCRdb keeps only in-frame clonotypes and omits some of them. The sample comprises about 150,000 clones, around 93% of which are singletons, and about 9.1% rests with the top ten. This sample comprised peripheral blood, obtained on day 0 of AZD1222 vaccination. These receptors all stem from an adult in good health. The CDR3 runs from the conserved cysteine through the conserved F or W. The D gene is left open where the match is weak. Size values are once, few and many counts, or a class for expanded clones, and some rows have none.

d_gene,j_gene,abundance,v_gene,CDR3nt,CDR3aa
TRBD2,TRBJ2-3,NA,TRBV5-4,TGTGCCAGCAGCTTGGAATGGGGGGGGTGGGATACGCAGTATTTT,CASSLEWGGWDTQYF
NA,TRBJ2-5,NA,TRBV7-8,TGTGCCAGCAGCATTAGATACAGAGAACACCAAGAGACCCAGTACTTC,CASSIRYREHQETQYF
NA,TRBJ2-3,NA,TRBV5-4,TGTGCCAGCAGCGCGGCGTCTACCTGGTCGGCCACAGATACGCAGTATTTT,CASSAASTWSATDTQYF
NA,TRBJ1-4,NA,TRBV7-8,TGTGCCAGCAGTTTCAGTGAAGCCGAAAAACTGTTTTTT,CASSFSEAEKLFF
NA,TRBJ2-1,NA,TRBV4-3,TGCGCCAGCAGCCAAGATAGTTACAATGAGCAGTTCTTC,CASSQDSYNEQFF
TRBD1,TRBJ1-2,once,TRBV24-1,TGTGCCACCAGTGACCCGGACAGGTCATATGGCTACACCTTC,CATSDPDRSYGYTF
NA,TRBJ1-1,NA,TRBV18,TGTGCCAGCTCACCAATTAATATGGTCGGGGCCGAGAACACTGAAGCTTTCTTT,CASSPINMVGAENTEAFF
NA,TRBJ2-1,NA,TRBV7-2,TGTGCCAGCAGCCCGCAGCTAGTTTCTGATGAGCAGTTCTTC,CASSPQLVSDEQFF
NA,TRBJ2-1,NA,TRBV29-1,TGCAGCGTTGCCCGGGGCGACAATGAGCAGTTCTTC,CSVARGDNEQFF
TRBD1,TRBJ1-6,NA,TRBV6-4,TGTGCCAGCCCGATCAGGGGGCCATCACCCCTCCACTTT,CASPIRGPSPLHF
NA,TRBJ2-2,NA,TRBV18,TGTGCCAGCTCACTCCGGGACGGGAACACCGGGGAGCTGTTTTTT,CASSLRDGNTGELFF
NA,TRBJ2-6,NA,TRBV4-1,TGCGCCAGCAGCCAAGATAAGGGGTCTGGGGCCAACGTCCTGACTTTC,CASSQDKGSGANVLTF
NA,TRBJ1-2,NA,TRBV5-6,TGTGCCAGCAGCTTGGAATATGGATCCTTTTCGTATGGCTACACCTTC,CASSLEYGSFSYGYTF
NA,TRBJ1-5,NA,TRBV28,TGTGCCAGCACCTTCGTCGGTTGGGAGGGCTTAGAGCAGCCCCAGCATTTT,CASTFVGWEGLEQPQHF
NA,TRBJ2-5,NA,TRBV7-9,TGTGCCAGCAGCTTATACAGTACCCAGTACTTC,CASSLYSTQYF
TRBD2,TRBJ2-1,NA,TRBV6-5,TGTGCCAGCAAACGGGGGGTATCCTACAATGAGCAGTTCTTC,CASKRGVSYNEQFF
NA,TRBJ1-2,NA,TRBV5-8,TGTGCCAGCAGCTTGGTTGTCGGCAGGGGCTATGGCTACACCTTC,CASSLVVGRGYGYTF
NA,TRBJ1-6,NA,TRBV6-1,TGTGCCAGCAGTGAAGACGGGAGCTCCTATAATTCACCCCTCCACTTT,CASSEDGSSYNSPLHF
NA,TRBJ1-2,NA,TRBV4-2,TGTGCCAGCAGCCAAGTCCATGCTGACGGGAGCTATGGCTACACCTTC,CASSQVHADGSYGYTF
NA,TRBJ1-1,NA,TRBV7-9,TGTGCCAGCAGCTCCTCGGACGGGGAAGCTTTCTTT,CASSSSDGEAFF
TRBD2,TRBJ2-1,NA,TRBV5-4,TGTGCCAGCAGCCCCCTGGCTAGCGGGGCCTCAGCCAAGTTCTTC,CASSPLASGASAKFF
NA,TRBJ1-2,NA,TRBV11-2,TGTGCCAGCAGCTTAGATACAGGGCTCTATGGCTACACCTTC,CASSLDTGLYGYTF
NA,TRBJ1-4,NA,TRBV6-5,TGTGCCAGCAGTCTGGACACCCGGATTGAAAAACTGTTTTTT,CASSLDTRIEKLFF
TRBD1,TRBJ1-5,NA,TRBV5-4,TGTGCCAGCAGCTTGGGAGGACAGGCACATCAGCCCCAGCATTTT,CASSLGGQAHQPQHF
NA,TRBJ2-3,NA,TRBV5-1,TGCGCCAGCAGCTTGGGCCTTAACGTCGAAACAGATACGCAGTATTTT,CASSLGLNVETDTQYF
NA,TRBJ2-5,once,TRBV29-1,TGCAGCGTTGAAGCCCGGGATTTCCAAGAGACCCAGTACTTC,CSVEARDFQETQYF
NA,TRBJ2-3,NA,TRBV2,TGTGCCAGCAGTGATGGGCTAGGGCCAGATACGCAGTATTTT,CASSDGLGPDTQYF
NA,TRBJ2-3,NA,TRBV28,TGTGCCAGCAACGGGGCGGATACGCAGTATTTT,CASNGADTQYF
NA,TRBJ2-1,NA,TRBV28,TGTGCCAGCAGTTTAGGAGGAGGATACAATGAGCAGTTCTTC,CASSLGGGYNEQFF
NA,TRBJ1-1,NA,TRBV5-1,TGCGCCAGCAGCTATCGGGCTGGGGCGCCTGAAGCTTTCTTT,CASSYRAGAPEAFF
NA,TRBJ2-7,NA,TRBV1,TGCACCAGCAGCCAATGCCCGTTGATGACAGAGCTATCCTACGAGCAGTACTTC,CTSSQCPLMTELSYEQYF
TRBD1,TRBJ2-1,few,TRBV11-3,TGTGCCAGCAGCCTCCTAACAGGGGAGAGCAATGAGCAGTTCTTC,CASSLLTGESNEQFF
NA,TRBJ2-1,NA,TRBV5-3,TGTGCCAGAAGCTGTCCCTCTAGCGATACTTACAATGAGCAGTTCTTC,CARSCPSSDTYNEQFF
TRBD1,TRBJ1-1,NA,TRBV7-8,TGTGCCAGCAGCGCACAGGGGGCCGTCACTGAAGCTTTCTTT,CASSAQGAVTEAFF
NA,TRBJ2-2,NA,TRBV30,TGTGCCTGGAGCCCGGGACGGAACACCGGGGAGCTGTTTTTT,CAWSPGRNTGELFF
NA,TRBJ1-4,NA,TRBV14,TGTGCCAGCAGCCAAGGCGACTTTTGGTTTTTTGAAAAACTGTTTTTT,CASSQGDFWFFEKLFF
NA,TRBJ2-1,NA,TRBV18,TGTGCCAGCTCACCACAAGAGACCACCTACAATGAGCAGTTCTTC,CASSPQETTYNEQFF
NA,TRBJ1-6,NA,TRBV7-3,TGTGCCAGCAGCCTAGGGGTCACTGGGGACTCCTATAATTCACCCCTCCACTTT,CASSLGVTGDSYNSPLHF
NA,TRBJ2-5,NA,TRBV3-1/TRBV3-2,TGTGCCAGCAGCCAAGATCCCTGGCGGGGGCCCGAGACCCAGTACTTC,CASSQDPWRGPETQYF
NA,TRBJ1-5,once,TRBV5-4,TGTGCCAGCAGCAGAGACACCGATATTACAAGAATGAGCAATCAGCCCCAGCATTTT,CASSRDTDITRMSNQPQHF
TRBD1,TRBJ2-2,NA,TRBV5-6,TGTGCCAGCAGCTTTAGGACAGGGAACACCGGGGAGCTGTTTTTT,CASSFRTGNTGELFF